This TCR beta chain was profiled in a study of T-cell reconstitution after alpha-beta-depleted transplantation in children. Study-level findings and limits: Hyperexpanded clones declined; after one year, newly produced T cells mostly supplied diversity. Expanded clones from the graft, numbering several hundred, reportedly supplied alpha-beta T cells about two months after transplant.

This clonotype has more than one count but fewer than ten. The antigen remains unidentified. Preparation of the TCRbeta library was carried out with unique molecular identifiers. MiXCR, run by TCRdb on the PCR reads, gives a single entry per CDR3 protein. The sample comprises about 300,000 distinct CDR3 sequences, around 7.1% of which are singletons, and approximately 9.6% rests with the top ten. Trimming shortened V by 2 bases and J by 3 bases, and 10 bases separated the two germline ends. This CDR3 is built from 14 residues. Germline loops: CDR1 MNHEY, CDR2 SVGEGT. The chain employs TRBV6-2 or TRBV6-3 and TRBJ2-5; D is undetermined. The sequencing here drew on peripheral blood, taken 360 days after TCRalphabeta/CD19-depleted stem cell transplant. The TCR was taken from a female patient aged 2-9 years who had a stem cell transplant for Fanconi anemia, so the T cells may come from the graft donor. CDR3 coding DNA: TGTGCCAGCAGTTACGTCTTCCCGGAAGAGACCCAGTACTTC. It is translated as CASSYVFPEETQYF.